Listed below are T cell receptor beta chains from one sample, sequenced in a study of blood T cells in healthy people across ages. TCRdb passed the 5' RACE reads through MiXCR, listing each CDR3 protein once. The table has 540,000 or so distinct CDR3 sequences, 20% to 30% seen once. This same sample was also taken into another study, of T cells of mothers and their children.

Sequencing input: blood. These receptors were collected from a boy between 10 and 17 years old in good health. Each CDR3 is given with its conserved first and last residue. The D gene is left open where the match is weak. For some rows the clone size is stated as once, few or many, or as a class when expanded; others skip it.

V,J,size,D,CDR3,DNA
TRBV27,TRBJ2-1,NA,NA,CASSSSLSYNEQFF,TGTGCCAGCAGTTCCAGTCTCTCCTACAATGAGCAGTTCTTC
TRBV7-8,TRBJ2-7,many,TRBD2,CATMTSVSPYEQYF,TGTGCCACCATGACTAGCGTAAGCCCCTACGAGCAGTACTTC
TRBV6-1,TRBJ1-6,NA,NA,CASSRSHGQSSYNSPLHF,TGTGCCAGCAGCAGGAGTCATGGACAGAGCTCCTATAATTCACCCCTCCACTTT
TRBV29-1,TRBJ1-4,NA,NA,CSVGTNEKLFF,TGCAGCGTCGGCACTAATGAAAAACTGTTTTTT
TRBV10-3,TRBJ1-3,few,TRBD1,CAISDRGQGDTIYF,TGTGCCATCAGTGATCGGGGACAGGGGGACACCATATATTTT
TRBV7-9,TRBJ2-5,NA,NA,CASSPEDRPDF,TGTGCCAGCAGCCCCGAGGACAGACCGGACTTC
TRBV18,TRBJ2-6,NA,NA,CASSPTGTNVLTF,TGTGCCAGCTCACCCACTGGGACCAACGTCCTGACTTTC
TRBV7-9,TRBJ1-6,few,TRBD1,CASSFSWTGPSSYNSPLHF,TGTGCCAGCAGCTTCTCCTGGACAGGACCTAGCTCCTATAATTCACCCCTCCACTTT
TRBV7-9,TRBJ2-2,NA,NA,CAGSSGELFF,TGTGCCGGCAGCAGCGGGGAGCTGTTTTTT
TRBV27,TRBJ1-5,NA,TRBD1,CASSRTGYNQPQHF,TGTGCCAGCAGTCGGACAGGGTACAATCAGCCCCAGCATTTT
TRBV12-3/TRBV12-4,TRBJ2-1,NA,NA,CASSLGRSPHNEQFF,TGTGCCAGCAGTTTAGGCCGTAGCCCCCACAATGAGCAGTTCTTC
TRBV6-6,TRBJ1-2,NA,NA,CASSSLGGSYGYTF,TGTGCCAGCAGTAGCCTCGGGGGATCCTATGGCTACACCTTC
TRBV10-3,TRBJ2-7,NA,TRBD1,CAISRGQGVGEQYF,TGTGCCATCAGTCGTGGACAGGGAGTTGGCGAGCAGTACTTC
TRBV30,TRBJ2-7,NA,NA,CAWSVGLTYEQYF,TGTGCCTGGAGTGTGGGGCTTACCTACGAGCAGTACTTC
TRBV7-3,TRBJ2-3,NA,TRBD1,CASSKQGADTQYF,TGTGCCAGCAGCAAGCAGGGGGCAGATACGCAGTATTTT
TRBV27,TRBJ2-1,NA,TRBD2,CASSYRTSGFYNEQFF,TGTGCCAGCAGCTACCGGACTAGCGGCTTCTACAATGAGCAGTTCTTC
TRBV19,TRBJ2-7,few,TRBD2,CASSLGLDGGEQYF,TGTGCCAGTAGTCTCGGACTAGACGGCGGCGAGCAGTACTTC
TRBV5-1,TRBJ1-1,NA,TRBD1,CASSSGGANTEAFF,TGCGCCAGCAGCTCAGGGGGCGCAAACACTGAAGCTTTCTTT
TRBV20-1,TRBJ1-5,NA,NA,CSASGQTNQPQHF,TGCAGTGCAAGTGGACAGACCAATCAGCCCCAGCATTTT
TRBV5-1,TRBJ1-1,NA,NA,CASSSSGGKNTEAFF,TGCGCCAGCAGCTCCTCCGGGGGGAAGAACACTGAAGCTTTCTTT
TRBV12-3/TRBV12-4,TRBJ2-7,many,NA,CASSLGVRSYEQYF,TGTGCCAGCAGCTTAGGGGTCCGATCCTACGAGCAGTACTTC
TRBV3-1,TRBJ2-1,NA,NA,CASSFQEGLENNEQFF,TGTGCCAGCAGCTTCCAAGAGGGACTGGAGAACAATGAGCAGTTCTTC
TRBV20-1,TRBJ2-7,many,NA,CSAGWGRGTAPYEQYF,TGCAGTGCTGGGTGGGGTCGGGGGACAGCCCCCTACGAGCAGTACTTC
TRBV7-6,TRBJ1-6,once,NA,CASSLGTGLNSPLHF,TGTGCCAGCAGCTTAGGTACAGGGTTGAATTCACCCCTCCACTTT
TRBV28,TRBJ2-7,NA,NA,CASSDRSNYEQYF,TGTGCCAGCAGCGACAGGTCAAACTACGAGCAGTACTTC
TRBV27,TRBJ1-4,many,NA,CASRVYGGREKLFF,TGTGCCAGCAGGGTGTACGGGGGCCGTGAAAAACTGTTTTTT
TRBV28,TRBJ2-3,many,TRBD2,CASRPLAGGRDTQYF,TGTGCCAGCAGGCCTCTAGCGGGGGGGCGAGATACGCAGTATTTT
TRBV29-1,TRBJ1-2,NA,NA,CSVVGGSYGYTF,TGCAGCGTTGTTGGGGGCAGCTATGGCTACACCTTC
TRBV25-1,TRBJ1-1,NA,NA,CASSPRGAGNTEAFF,TGTGCCAGCAGCCCCAGGGGCGCAGGGAACACTGAAGCTTTCTTT
TRBV20-1,TRBJ1-2,NA,NA,CRSYGGDLYGYTF,TGCAGGTCATACGGAGGAGACCTCTATGGCTACACCTTC
TRBV25-1,TRBJ1-4,few,NA,CASDGDGNEKLFF,TGTGCCAGCGACGGGGACGGAAATGAAAAACTGTTTTTT
TRBV3-1,TRBJ2-1,NA,TRBD1,CASSPTGVPPYDNEQFF,TGTGCCAGCAGCCCGACAGGGGTACCCCCCTACGATAATGAGCAGTTCTTC
TRBV28,TRBJ2-3,NA,TRBD2,CASSLTRLAGATDTQYF,TGTGCCAGCAGTCTTACAAGACTAGCGGGAGCCACAGATACGCAGTATTTT
TRBV4-1,TRBJ2-5,NA,TRBD2,CASSQLGLAGLETQYF,TGCGCCAGCAGCCAATTAGGACTAGCGGGATTGGAGACCCAGTACTTC
TRBV28,TRBJ1-5,NA,NA,CASSSSGPQHF,TGTGCCAGCAGTTCCTCCGGGCCCCAGCATTTT
TRBV20-1,TRBJ2-3,NA,TRBD2,CSAKSGGATDTQYF,TGCAGTGCCAAAAGCGGGGGGGCCACAGATACGCAGTATTTT
TRBV4-3,TRBJ2-5,few,TRBD2,CASSQDRTSGIRETQYF,TGCGCCAGCAGCCAAGATCGGACTAGCGGAATACGAGAGACCCAGTACTTC
TRBV4-1,TRBJ1-1,few,NA,CASSQSFPGRSEAFF,TGCGCCAGCAGCCAGTCGTTTCCAGGGAGGTCTGAAGCTTTCTTT
TRBV9,TRBJ2-2,few,TRBD1,CASSVRDRAATGELFF,TGTGCCAGCAGCGTAAGGGACAGGGCGGCCACCGGGGAGCTGTTTTTT
TRBV6-4,TRBJ2-2,NA,NA,CASSVSAGNTGELFF,TGTGCCAGCAGTGTATCAGCGGGGAACACCGGGGAGCTGTTTTTT
TRBV7-9,TRBJ1-6,NA,TRBD1,CASSSIQGTDSPLHF,TGTGCCAGCAGCTCCATACAGGGGACAGATTCACCCCTCCACTTT
TRBV5-1,TRBJ2-1,few,TRBD1,CASSRQGTGRRDEQFF,TGCGCCAGCAGCCGACAGGGGACAGGACGGCGAGATGAGCAGTTCTTC
TRBV7-9,TRBJ2-5,once,TRBD1,CASSGWTGSKRIQETQYF,TGTGCCAGCAGCGGATGGACAGGCAGTAAGAGAATTCAAGAGACCCAGTACTTC
TRBV19,TRBJ1-3,NA,TRBD1,CATRTGGHSGNTIYF,TGTGCCACAAGGACAGGGGGCCACTCTGGAAACACCATATATTTT
TRBV4-3,TRBJ2-7,few,TRBD2,CASSLWHRGGSGYEQYF,TGCGCCAGCTCCTTATGGCATCGAGGCGGGAGTGGTTACGAGCAGTACTTC
TRBV5-1,TRBJ2-7,few,TRBD1,CASSRDSDYEQYF,TGCGCCAGCAGCCGGGACAGCGACTACGAGCAGTACTTC
TRBV12-3/TRBV12-4,TRBJ1-4,NA,NA,CASSLALRGADEKLFF,TGTGCCAGCAGTTTAGCGCTGCGGGGGGCCGATGAAAAACTGTTTTTT
TRBV6-1,TRBJ2-1,NA,TRBD2,CASSEGLAGGYNEQFF,TGTGCCAGCAGCGAGGGACTAGCGGGAGGCTACAACGAGCAGTTCTTC
TRBV9,TRBJ2-7,few,NA,CASSPPPGTEQYF,TGTGCCAGCAGCCCCCCCCCAGGGACCGAGCAGTACTTC
TRBV29-1,TRBJ2-3,many,TRBD2,CSVEGRVGTSDSLTDTQYF,TGCAGCGTTGAAGGTCGGGTAGGGACTAGCGACTCACTCACAGATACGCAGTATTTT
TRBV29-1,TRBJ2-1,few,TRBD2,CSVSSGRPLSTYNEQFF,TGCAGCGTTTCCAGCGGGAGGCCACTGTCAACCTACAATGAGCAGTTCTTC
TRBV4-1,TRBJ1-4,many,NA,CASSQVGGEKLFF,TGCGCCAGCAGCCAAGTGGGAGGTGAAAAACTGTTTTTT
TRBV4-3,TRBJ2-5,few,TRBD1,CASSQDRGGTGALEQYF,TGCGCCAGCAGCCAAGATAGGGGCGGGACAGGGGCGTTAGAGCAGTACTTC
TRBV6-6,TRBJ2-7,NA,TRBD2,CASSYALGGGEQYF,TGTGCCAGCAGTTACGCCCTCGGGGGAGGGGAGCAGTACTTC
TRBV7-2,TRBJ2-2,few,NA,CASSGGGGLGTGELFF,TGTGCCAGCAGCGGAGGGGGGGGTCTAGGAACCGGGGAGCTGTTTTTT
TRBV6-4,TRBJ2-2,many,TRBD1,CASSDGTGGTGELFF,TGTGCCAGCAGTGACGGGACAGGGGGCACCGGGGAGCTGTTTTTT
TRBV4-3,TRBJ1-1,NA,NA,CASSQGTSGTLNTEAFF,TGCGCCAGCAGCCAAGGTACATCAGGGACGTTGAACACTGAAGCTTTCTTT
TRBV5-4,TRBJ2-6,NA,NA,CASSLGSYSGANVLTF,TGTGCCAGCAGCTTGGGCTCGTATTCTGGGGCCAACGTCCTGACTTTC
TRBV5-1,TRBJ1-1,few,NA,CASSLVAGWMNTEAFF,TGCGCCAGCAGCTTGGTGGCAGGATGGATGAACACTGAAGCTTTCTTT